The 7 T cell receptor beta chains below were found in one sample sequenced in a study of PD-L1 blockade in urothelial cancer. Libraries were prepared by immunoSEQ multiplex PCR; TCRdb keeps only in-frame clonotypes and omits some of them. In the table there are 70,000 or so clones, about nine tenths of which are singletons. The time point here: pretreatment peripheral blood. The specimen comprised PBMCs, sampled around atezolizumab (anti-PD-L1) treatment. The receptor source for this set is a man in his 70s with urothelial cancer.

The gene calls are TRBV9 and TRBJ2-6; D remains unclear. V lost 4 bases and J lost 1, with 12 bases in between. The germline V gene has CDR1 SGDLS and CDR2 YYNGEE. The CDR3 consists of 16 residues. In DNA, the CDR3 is TGTGCCAGCAGCCCTACGACGGGTTCTGGGGCCAACGTCCTGACTTTC. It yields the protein CASSPTTGSGANVLTF.

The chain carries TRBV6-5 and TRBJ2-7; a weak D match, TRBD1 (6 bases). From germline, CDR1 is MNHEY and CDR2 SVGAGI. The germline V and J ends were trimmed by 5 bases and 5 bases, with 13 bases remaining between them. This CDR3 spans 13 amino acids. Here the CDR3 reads CASSDTGSNEQYF. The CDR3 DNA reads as TGTGCCAGCAGTGATACAGGGTCCAACGAGCAGTACTTC.

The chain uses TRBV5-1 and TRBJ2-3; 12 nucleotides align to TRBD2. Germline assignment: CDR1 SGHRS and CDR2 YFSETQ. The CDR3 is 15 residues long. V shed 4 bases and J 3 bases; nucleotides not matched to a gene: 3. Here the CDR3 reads CASSLLAGGTDTQYF. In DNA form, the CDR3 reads TGCGCCAGCAGCCTCCTAGCGGGAGGGACAGATACGCAGTATTTT.

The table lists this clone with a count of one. CDR3 sequence: CASSAGQPLYEQYF. CDR3 DNA sequence: TGCGCCAGCAGCGCGGGACAGCCCCTTTACGAGCAGTACTTC. The V call is TRBV5-1, the J call TRBJ2-7; D is possibly TRBD1 (7 bases). The CDR3 loop spans 14 amino acids. The germline gives CDR1 SGHRS, CDR2 YFSETQ. V was clipped by 4 bases and J by 4 bases, with 15 bases between them.

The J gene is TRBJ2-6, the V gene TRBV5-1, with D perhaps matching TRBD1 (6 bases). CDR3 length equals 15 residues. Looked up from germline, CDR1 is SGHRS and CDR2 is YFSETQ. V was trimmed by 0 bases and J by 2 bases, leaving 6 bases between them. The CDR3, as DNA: TGCGCCAGCAGCTTGGAGGGGGCTGGGGCCAACGTCCTGACTTTC. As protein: CASSLEGAGANVLTF.

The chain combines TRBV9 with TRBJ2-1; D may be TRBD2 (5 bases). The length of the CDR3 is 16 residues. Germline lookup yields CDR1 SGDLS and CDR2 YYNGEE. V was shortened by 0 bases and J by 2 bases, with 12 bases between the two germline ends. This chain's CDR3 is CASSVEGRGAYNEQFF. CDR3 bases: TGTGCCAGCAGCGTAGAAGGGAGAGGAGCCTACAATGAGCAGTTCTTC.

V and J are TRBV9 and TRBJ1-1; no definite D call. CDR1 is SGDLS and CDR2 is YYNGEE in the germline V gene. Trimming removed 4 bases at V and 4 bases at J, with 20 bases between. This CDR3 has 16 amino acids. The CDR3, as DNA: TGTGCCAGCAGCCAAACCCAACGTCAGGTTGCCACTGAAGCTTTCTTT. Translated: CASSQTQRQVATEAFF.